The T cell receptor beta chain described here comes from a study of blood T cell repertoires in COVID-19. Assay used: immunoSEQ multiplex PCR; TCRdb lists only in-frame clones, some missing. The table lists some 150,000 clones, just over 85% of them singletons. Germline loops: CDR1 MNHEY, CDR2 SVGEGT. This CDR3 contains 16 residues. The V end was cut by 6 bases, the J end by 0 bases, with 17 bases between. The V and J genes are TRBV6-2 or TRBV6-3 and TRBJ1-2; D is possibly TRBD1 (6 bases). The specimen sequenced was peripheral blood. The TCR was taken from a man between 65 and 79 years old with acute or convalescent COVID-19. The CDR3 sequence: CASSASHRATNYGYTF. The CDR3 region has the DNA TGTGCCAGCAGCGCGAGTCACAGGGCCACTAACTATGGCTACACCTTC.